Listed below are T cell receptor beta chains from one sample, sequenced in a study of monozygotic twins with cystic fibrosis. Method: immunoSEQ multiplex PCR; TCRdb's copy keeps in-frame clones and lacks some. The table has roughly 11,000 clones, around 97% seen once. Sequenced input: blood. The origin of the receptors is a boy aged 5-17 years with cystic fibrosis. Both conserved end residues are part of each CDR3. Fields, in order: D gene, V gene, clone size, J gene, CDR3 DNA, CDR3 protein. A D gene is named only where the DNA matches it firmly. The size of a clone is reported for some rows only, either as once, few or many, or as a class for expanded clones.

d_gene: .; v_gene: TRBV9; abundance: .; j_gene: TRBJ2-2; CDR3nt: TGTGCCAGCAGCCTTGAGGCGAACACCGGGGAGCTGTTTTTT; CDR3aa: CASSLEANTGELFF
d_gene: .; v_gene: TRBV19; abundance: .; j_gene: TRBJ1-5; CDR3nt: TGTGCCAGTAGTATAGATCCCCAGCCTAATCAGCCCCAGCATTTT; CDR3aa: CASSIDPQPNQPQHF
d_gene: .; v_gene: TRBV4-2; abundance: few; j_gene: TRBJ2-2; CDR3nt: TGTGCCAGCAGCCAACAGGGAAGCACCGGGGAGCTGTTTTTT; CDR3aa: CASSQQGSTGELFF
d_gene: .; v_gene: TRBV7-9; abundance: .; j_gene: TRBJ2-7; CDR3nt: TGTGCCAGCAAACCATGGAACTACGAGCAGTACTTC; CDR3aa: CASKPWNYEQYF
d_gene: .; v_gene: TRBV9; abundance: few; j_gene: TRBJ1-1; CDR3nt: TGTGCCAGCAGCGTAGACGTGACAGCTTACGTTTTCTTT; CDR3aa: CASSVDVTAYVFF
d_gene: .; v_gene: TRBV19; abundance: .; j_gene: TRBJ1-1; CDR3nt: TGTGCCAGTAAATTTCGGGGGATGAACACTGAAGCTTTCTTT; CDR3aa: CASKFRGMNTEAFF
d_gene: .; v_gene: TRBV29-1; abundance: .; j_gene: TRBJ2-1; CDR3nt: TGCAGCGTTGAAGGGTCGCCAGGGACCCCTGAGCAGTTCTTC; CDR3aa: CSVEGSPGTPEQFF
d_gene: .; v_gene: TRBV7-2; abundance: .; j_gene: TRBJ2-5; CDR3nt: TGTGCCAGCAGCTTTATAAATGGGGAGACCCAGTACTTC; CDR3aa: CASSFINGETQYF
d_gene: .; v_gene: TRBV2; abundance: .; j_gene: TRBJ1-4; CDR3nt: TGTGCCAGCAGTGATCGAGAAAAACTGTTTTTT; CDR3aa: CASSDREKLFF
d_gene: .; v_gene: TRBV30; abundance: .; j_gene: TRBJ2-1; CDR3nt: TGTGCCCTCCAAATTAATGAGCAGTTCTTC; CDR3aa: CALQINEQFF
d_gene: .; v_gene: TRBV18; abundance: .; j_gene: TRBJ1-1; CDR3nt: TGTGCCAGCTCACCGATCGTTTGGGAAGGCACTGAAGCTTTCTTT; CDR3aa: CASSPIVWEGTEAFF
d_gene: TRBD2; v_gene: TRBV14; abundance: .; j_gene: TRBJ2-1; CDR3nt: TGTGCCAGCAGCCAAGATAGGAGGCGCGGGGGGCCCAATGAGCAGTTCTTC; CDR3aa: CASSQDRRRGGPNEQFF
d_gene: TRBD2; v_gene: TRBV27; abundance: .; j_gene: TRBJ2-2; CDR3nt: TGTGCCAGCAGTTCAGCGGGAGGCACCGGGGAGCTGTTTTTT; CDR3aa: CASSSAGGTGELFF
d_gene: .; v_gene: TRBV7-9; abundance: .; j_gene: TRBJ2-7; CDR3nt: TGTGCCGGCGGGACAGCCTCCTACGAGCAGTACTTC; CDR3aa: CAGGTASYEQYF
d_gene: TRBD1; v_gene: TRBV28; abundance: .; j_gene: TRBJ1-4; CDR3nt: TGTGCCAGCAGGAGCCCGACAGGGACTAATGAAAAACTGTTTTTT; CDR3aa: CASRSPTGTNEKLFF
d_gene: .; v_gene: TRBV5-1; abundance: once; j_gene: TRBJ1-5; CDR3nt: TGCGCCAGCAGCGACGGGGGTCAGCCCCAGCATTTT; CDR3aa: CASSDGGQPQHF
d_gene: TRBD2; v_gene: TRBV7-3; abundance: once; j_gene: TRBJ2-1; CDR3nt: TGTGCCAGCAGCTTAGGCAGCGGGACTAGCTACAATGAGCAGTTCTTC; CDR3aa: CASSLGSGTSYNEQFF
d_gene: .; v_gene: TRBV19; abundance: .; j_gene: TRBJ1-2; CDR3nt: TGTGCCACCCTAGGGAGGGATACAGCTAACTATGGCTACACCTTC; CDR3aa: CATLGRDTANYGYTF
d_gene: .; v_gene: TRBV28; abundance: .; j_gene: TRBJ1-5; CDR3nt: TGTGCCAGCAGCCGTCCAGGGAGCACTCAGCCCCAGCATTTT; CDR3aa: CASSRPGSTQPQHF
d_gene: .; v_gene: TRBV28; abundance: .; j_gene: TRBJ1-1; CDR3nt: TGTGCCGGTAGCAGTACTGTGAACACTGAAGCTTTCTTT; CDR3aa: CAGSSTVNTEAFF
d_gene: .; v_gene: TRBV2; abundance: .; j_gene: TRBJ2-2; CDR3nt: TGTGCCAGCAGGGGCGGGACCTACACCGGGGAGCTGTTTTTT; CDR3aa: CASRGGTYTGELFF
d_gene: .; v_gene: TRBV19; abundance: .; j_gene: TRBJ1-3; CDR3nt: TGTGCCAGTAGTGCCGTTAGAGCTGGAAACACCATATATTTT; CDR3aa: CASSAVRAGNTIYF
d_gene: .; v_gene: TRBV13; abundance: .; j_gene: TRBJ2-2; CDR3nt: TGTGCCAGCAGCCCAGCCGGGACTCCCAGAGAGCTGTTTTTT; CDR3aa: CASSPAGTPRELFF
d_gene: .; v_gene: TRBV20-1; abundance: .; j_gene: TRBJ2-7; CDR3nt: TGCAGTGCCTGGGCCCTTCTGGAGCAGTACTTC; CDR3aa: CSAWALLEQYF
d_gene: TRBD1; v_gene: TRBV27; abundance: .; j_gene: TRBJ1-2; CDR3nt: TGTGCCAGCAGTTTGGGGACAGGACCCTATGGCTACACCTTC; CDR3aa: CASSLGTGPYGYTF
d_gene: .; v_gene: TRBV29-1; abundance: .; j_gene: TRBJ2-1; CDR3nt: TGCAGCGTTGAAGGGGCCTGGGACGCGAAGTTCTTC; CDR3aa: CSVEGAWDAKFF
d_gene: .; v_gene: TRBV27; abundance: .; j_gene: TRBJ2-7; CDR3nt: TGTGCCAGCGGGGGGCACACAGGAGCTACCTACGAGCAGTACTTC; CDR3aa: CASGGHTGATYEQYF
d_gene: TRBD1; v_gene: TRBV5-5; abundance: .; j_gene: TRBJ1-1; CDR3nt: TGTGCCAGCAGCTTACTAACCGGGACAGCGAACACTGAAGCTTTCTTT; CDR3aa: CASSLLTGTANTEAFF
d_gene: TRBD1; v_gene: TRBV7-3; abundance: .; j_gene: TRBJ1-1; CDR3nt: TGTGCCAGCACGAACAGGGGGCTAACTGAAGCTTTCTTT; CDR3aa: CASTNRGLTEAFF
d_gene: .; v_gene: TRBV18; abundance: .; j_gene: TRBJ2-7; CDR3nt: TGTGCCAGCTCACCGGTAGGGCCCTCCTACGAGCAGTACTTC; CDR3aa: CASSPVGPSYEQYF
d_gene: .; v_gene: TRBV19; abundance: .; j_gene: TRBJ2-2; CDR3nt: TGTGCCAGTAGTATCGTGGGGGGCAGCACCGGGGAGCTGTTTTTT; CDR3aa: CASSIVGGSTGELFF
d_gene: .; v_gene: TRBV18; abundance: once; j_gene: TRBJ2-1; CDR3nt: TGTGCCAGCTCACCACGGTCGGGGCATCGCTCCTACAATGAGCAGTTCTTC; CDR3aa: CASSPRSGHRSYNEQFF
d_gene: TRBD1; v_gene: TRBV28; abundance: .; j_gene: TRBJ1-6; CDR3nt: TGTGCCAGCAGTCACGACAGGGCAAATTCACCCCTCCACTTT; CDR3aa: CASSHDRANSPLHF
d_gene: .; v_gene: TRBV4-1; abundance: .; j_gene: TRBJ2-5; CDR3nt: TGCGCCAGCAGCCAAGATAGAGAGACCCAGTACTTC; CDR3aa: CASSQDRETQYF
d_gene: .; v_gene: TRBV6-5; abundance: .; j_gene: TRBJ1-4; CDR3nt: TGTGCCAGCAGTCCCCGCGGGACCTGGCTAGAAAAACTGTTTTTT; CDR3aa: CASSPRGTWLEKLFF
d_gene: TRBD1; v_gene: TRBV28; abundance: once; j_gene: TRBJ1-6; CDR3nt: TGTGCCACCCCCGGTACAGGGGCTAATTCACCCCTCCACTTT; CDR3aa: CATPGTGANSPLHF
d_gene: TRBD2; v_gene: TRBV7-8; abundance: .; j_gene: TRBJ2-1; CDR3nt: TGTGCCAGCAGCCCTGGGACTAGTAGGACTGAGCAGTTCTTC; CDR3aa: CASSPGTSRTEQFF
d_gene: .; v_gene: TRBV4-1; abundance: .; j_gene: TRBJ1-5; CDR3nt: TGCGCCAGCAGCCAAGATGGGGGTCAGCCCCAGCATTTT; CDR3aa: CASSQDGGQPQHF
d_gene: .; v_gene: TRBV20-1; abundance: .; j_gene: TRBJ2-3; CDR3nt: TGCAGTGCCCGCAGCACAGATACGCAGTATTTT; CDR3aa: CSARSTDTQYF
d_gene: .; v_gene: TRBV19; abundance: once; j_gene: TRBJ2-7; CDR3nt: TGTGCCAGTAGTATCCGGGTAGCGTACGAGCAGTACTTC; CDR3aa: CASSIRVAYEQYF
d_gene: TRBD1; v_gene: TRBV5-1; abundance: .; j_gene: TRBJ1-6; CDR3nt: TGCGCCAGCAGCTGGGACAGGAACGATTCACCCCTCCACTTT; CDR3aa: CASSWDRNDSPLHF
d_gene: TRBD1; v_gene: TRBV28; abundance: .; j_gene: TRBJ1-6; CDR3nt: TGTGCCAGCAGTCCCCCCGGGACAGGGATATTTCGTTCACCCCTCCACTTT; CDR3aa: CASSPPGTGIFRSPLHF
d_gene: .; v_gene: TRBV19; abundance: .; j_gene: TRBJ2-7; CDR3nt: TGTGCCAGTACCCCTCCCGGGGCGGGGTACGAGCAGTACTTC; CDR3aa: CASTPPGAGYEQYF
d_gene: TRBD1; v_gene: TRBV19; abundance: .; j_gene: TRBJ1-5; CDR3nt: TGTGCCAGCGAGGGACAGGGCCGTGTGAGCAATCAGCCCCAGCATTTT; CDR3aa: CASEGQGRVSNQPQHF
d_gene: .; v_gene: TRBV25-1; abundance: .; j_gene: TRBJ2-1; CDR3nt: TGTGCCAGCAGTGCCTTTTTAGGGCTGGACAATGAGCAGTTCTTC; CDR3aa: CASSAFLGLDNEQFF
d_gene: .; v_gene: TRBV6-5; abundance: .; j_gene: TRBJ1-1; CDR3nt: TGTGCCAGCAGTCGGGGGGTTACTGAAGCTTTCTTT; CDR3aa: CASSRGVTEAFF
d_gene: .; v_gene: TRBV9; abundance: .; j_gene: TRBJ1-4; CDR3nt: TGTGCCAGCAGCGTAGGTGGCAGTACTAATGAAAAACTGTTTTTT; CDR3aa: CASSVGGSTNEKLFF
d_gene: .; v_gene: TRBV4-1; abundance: .; j_gene: TRBJ1-2; CDR3nt: TGCGCCAGCGCCAGGGTCGAGTCGGCAGGAAGAATTAACTATGGCTACACCTTC; CDR3aa: CASARVESAGRINYGYTF
d_gene: .; v_gene: TRBV7-2; abundance: .; j_gene: TRBJ1-2; CDR3nt: TGTGCCAGCAGCTTAGCGGGAACGTCGTTATCAGCGGATGGCTACACCTTC; CDR3aa: CASSLAGTSLSADGYTF
d_gene: .; v_gene: TRBV28; abundance: .; j_gene: TRBJ1-2; CDR3nt: TGTGCCATCCGCGGGGGAAGGCACTATGGCTACACCTTC; CDR3aa: CAIRGGRHYGYTF
d_gene: TRBD1; v_gene: TRBV27; abundance: .; j_gene: TRBJ2-7; CDR3nt: TGTGCCAGCAGTCCCGCCCCCGGGACAGGGTCCTACGAGCAGTACTTC; CDR3aa: CASSPAPGTGSYEQYF
d_gene: .; v_gene: TRBV6-5; abundance: .; j_gene: TRBJ1-1; CDR3nt: TGTGCCAGCACCCTGGACAGGAACACTGAAGCTTTCTTT; CDR3aa: CASTLDRNTEAFF